The 13 T cell receptor beta chains listed next were all sequenced from one sample in a study of blood T cell repertoires in COVID-19. TCRdb's table, derived via immunoSEQ multiplex PCR, lists solely in-frame clones and lacks some. The profile shows around 15,000 clones, nearly 90% of them singletons. Sequencing input: peripheral blood. The source of these receptors is a man older than 75 with acute or convalescent COVID-19.

The chain joins TRBV2 to TRBJ1-4, with 9 bases lining up with TRBD1. Unmatched junction bases numbered 0, after V lost 4 bases and J lost 0 bases. CDR3 length equals 15 residues. Germline V gene sequence: CDR1 SNHLY, CDR2 FYNNEI. Here the CDR3 reads CASSGQGATNEKLFF. CDR3 sequence (DNA): TGTGCCAGCAGTGGACAGGGGGCAACTAATGAAAAACTGTTTTTT. Together with reference TRBV2 and TRBJ1-4, the CDR3 gives the full variable domain: EPEVTQTPSHQVTQMGQEVILRCVPISNHLYFYWYRQILGQKVEFLVSFYNNEISEKSEIFDDQFSVERPDGSNFTLKIRSTKLEDSAMYFCASSGQGATNEKLFFGSGTQLSVL.

V usage is TRBV19 and J usage is TRBJ1-5; weak D call: TRBD1 (6 bases). V lost 8 bases and J lost 0, with 14 bases in between. Germline CDR1 and CDR2: LNHDA and SQIVND (reference sequence). The CDR3 consists of 15 residues. The CDR3 DNA is TGTGCCAGTGCGGACAGTCCTAATAGCAATCAGCCCCAGCATTTT. Its translation is CASADSPNSNQPQHF.

This chain links TRBV2 with TRBJ1-5; D unclear. CDR3 length: 13 residues. Trimming pared 4 bases from V and 3 bases from J, leaving 7 bases between. The germline V gene has CDR1 SNHLY and CDR2 FYNNEI. The CDR3 is CASSVSYNQPQHF. Written as DNA, the CDR3 is TGTGCCAGCAGTGTATCGTACAATCAGCCCCAGCATTTT.

V gene TRBV7-9 combines with J gene TRBJ1-5; the D is unclear. This CDR3 comprises 12 residues. Germline loops: CDR1 SEHNR, CDR2 FQNEAQ (reference sequence). Trimming removed 2 bases from V and 5 bases from J, with 4 bases in between. This CDR3 reads CASSLRDQPQHF. In DNA form, the CDR3 reads TGTGCCAGCAGCTTAAGAGATCAGCCCCAGCATTTT.

The table lists this clone with a few counts. This sequence joins TRBV18 and TRBJ2-1, with 8 bases fitting TRBD1. CDR1 is KGHSH, CDR2 LQKENI, per germline. Trimming cost V 3 bases and J 7 bases; bases outside gene matches: 8. The CDR3 spans 15 residues. The CDR3 nucleotides read TGTGCCAGCTCACCGCCAGGGGGCGGTGGGAATGAGCAGTTCTTC. Its protein is CASSPPGGGGNEQFF.

V and J are TRBV6-1 and TRBJ1-1; maybe TRBD1 (5 bases). The V and J ends lost 0 bases and 5 bases respectively, with 16 bases between them. The germline V gene has CDR1 MNHNS and CDR2 SASEGT. This CDR3 is 16 amino acids long. This chain's CDR3 is CASSEAQWGEGTEAFF. The DNA of the CDR3 is TGTGCCAGCAGTGAAGCGCAGTGGGGCGAAGGGACTGAAGCTTTCTTT.

This chain links TRBV12-5 with TRBJ1-2; D is unresolved. Germline V gives CDR1 LGHNT, CDR2 FRNRAP. The CDR3 runs 14 residues. V lost 5 bases to trimming and J lost 4 bases, with 14 bases between them. CDR3 in amino acids: CASGLEHLSYGYTF. Here the CDR3 DNA reads TGTGCTAGTGGTCTAGAGCATCTTTCCTATGGCTACACCTTC. Filled out from reference TRBV12-5 and TRBJ1-2, the complete variable domain reads DARVTQTPRHKVTEMGQEVTMRCQPILGHNTVFWYRQTMMQGLELLAYFRNRAPLDDSGMPKDRFSAEMPDATLATLKIQPSEPRDSAVYFCASGLEHLSYGYTFGSGTRLTVV.

V and J are TRBV5-1 and TRBJ2-3; 10 bases agree with TRBD1. This CDR3 comprises 18 residues. The V gene end was trimmed by 3 bases and the J gene end by 1 base; junction bases not matched to a gene: 11. Germline-derived CDR1 and CDR2 are SGHRS and YFSETQ. CDR3 sequence (DNA): TGCGCCAGCAGCTCGCCGGGACAGGGGTTTCCTGGCACAGATACGCAGTATTTT. It codes for CASSSPGQGFPGTDTQYF.

J is TRBJ1-1 and V is TRBV10-1; 9 nucleotides agree with TRBD1. The CDR3 runs to 16 residues. The V gene's germline CDR1 is WNHNN and CDR2 SYGVQD (reference sequence). After removal of 6 bases from V and 4 bases from J, the junction contained 12 bases not matched to a gene. The CDR3 loop is CASSQGQGHSGTEAFF. The CDR3 DNA sequence: TGCGCCAGCAGCCAAGGACAGGGGCACTCAGGCACTGAAGCTTTCTTT.

The V gene is TRBV24-1, the J gene TRBJ1-3; D unclear. V gave up 2 bases and J gave up 0 bases, with 7 bases separating them. The germline CDR1 and CDR2 sequences are KGHDR and SFDVKD. The CDR3 consists of 15 residues. Here the CDR3 DNA reads TGTGCCACCAGTGATTCTACCGGCTCTGGAAACACCATATATTTT. This encodes CATSDSTGSGNTIYF.

This chain joins TRBV29-1 and TRBJ1-1; 8 positions match TRBD1. Looked up from germline, CDR1 is SQVTM and CDR2 is ANQGSEA. The CDR3 runs 14 residues. With 2 bases clipped from V and 5 bases from J, the junction kept 7 bases outside the gene matches. CDR3 DNA: TGCAGCGTTGAACAGGGGGCGCTTGGGACTGAAGCTTTCTTT. Translation: CSVEQGALGTEAFF.

The V gene is TRBV19, the J gene TRBJ1-1, with unresolved D. The CDR3 is 16 amino acids. Germline assignment: CDR1 LNHDA and CDR2 SQIVND (reference sequence). Trimming left V 3 bases short and J 1 base short, with 15 bases between. As DNA, the CDR3 is TGTGCCAGTAGTATGTCCCCTACGGGAGCGAACACTGAAGCTTTCTTT. Its protein product is CASSMSPTGANTEAFF.

The chain has TRBV6-5 and TRBJ2-1, with 11 bases matching TRBD2. Germline V gene sequence: CDR1 MNHEY, CDR2 SVGAGI. J was trimmed by 6 bases and V by 4 bases; bases with no gene match: 5. CDR3 length equals 15 residues. CDR3 coding DNA: TGTGCCAGCAGTTTTAGCGGGGGGGCGCTCAATGAGCAGTTCTTC. This gives the protein CASSFSGGALNEQFF.